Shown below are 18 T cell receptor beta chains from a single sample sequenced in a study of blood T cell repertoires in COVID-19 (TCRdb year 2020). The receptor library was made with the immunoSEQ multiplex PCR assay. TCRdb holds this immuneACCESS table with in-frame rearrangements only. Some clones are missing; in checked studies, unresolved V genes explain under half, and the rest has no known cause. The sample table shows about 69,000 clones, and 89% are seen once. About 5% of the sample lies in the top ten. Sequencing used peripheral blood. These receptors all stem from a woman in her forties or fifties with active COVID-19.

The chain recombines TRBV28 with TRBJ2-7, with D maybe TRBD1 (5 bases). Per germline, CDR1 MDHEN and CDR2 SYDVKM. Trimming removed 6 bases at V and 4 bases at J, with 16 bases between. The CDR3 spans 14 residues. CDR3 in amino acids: CASRGAGNSYEQYF. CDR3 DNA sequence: TGTGCCAGCAGAGGGGCAGGGAATTCGTACGAGCAGTACTTC.

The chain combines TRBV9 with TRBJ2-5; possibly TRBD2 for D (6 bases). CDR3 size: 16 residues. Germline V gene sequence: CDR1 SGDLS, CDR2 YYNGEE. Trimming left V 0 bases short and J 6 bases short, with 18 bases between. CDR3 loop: CASSVGSGEYIKTQYF. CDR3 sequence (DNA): TGTGCCAGCAGCGTAGGGTCGGGAGAGTATATCAAGACCCAGTACTTC.

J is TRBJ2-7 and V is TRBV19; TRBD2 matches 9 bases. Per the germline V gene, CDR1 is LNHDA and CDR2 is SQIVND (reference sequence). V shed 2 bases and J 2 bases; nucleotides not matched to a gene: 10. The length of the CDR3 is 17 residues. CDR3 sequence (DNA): TGTGCCAGTAGTATATTTTTCTGGCGGGAGGGAGCCTACGAGCAGTACTTC. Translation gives CASSIFFWREGAYEQYF.

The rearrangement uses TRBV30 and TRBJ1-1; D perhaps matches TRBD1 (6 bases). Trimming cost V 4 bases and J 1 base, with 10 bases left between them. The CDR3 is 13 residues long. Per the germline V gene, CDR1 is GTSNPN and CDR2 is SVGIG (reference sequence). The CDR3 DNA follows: TGTGCCTGGAAGGCAGGGGCGAACACTGAAGCTTTCTTT. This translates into CAWKAGANTEAFF.

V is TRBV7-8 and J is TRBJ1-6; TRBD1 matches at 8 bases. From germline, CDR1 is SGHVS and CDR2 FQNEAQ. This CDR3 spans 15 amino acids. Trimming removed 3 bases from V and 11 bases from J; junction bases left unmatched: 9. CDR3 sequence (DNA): TGTGCCAGCAGCTTTAAACAGGGGGAAGGGCCACCCCTCCACTTT. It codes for CASSFKQGEGPPLHF.

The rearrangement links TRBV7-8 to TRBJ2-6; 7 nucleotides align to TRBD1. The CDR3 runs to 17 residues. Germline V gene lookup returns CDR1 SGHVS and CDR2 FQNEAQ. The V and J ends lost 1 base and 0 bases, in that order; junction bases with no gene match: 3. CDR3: CASSLGQGNSGANVLTF. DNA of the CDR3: TGTGCCAGCAGCTTAGGACAGGGAAACTCTGGGGCCAACGTCCTGACTTTC.

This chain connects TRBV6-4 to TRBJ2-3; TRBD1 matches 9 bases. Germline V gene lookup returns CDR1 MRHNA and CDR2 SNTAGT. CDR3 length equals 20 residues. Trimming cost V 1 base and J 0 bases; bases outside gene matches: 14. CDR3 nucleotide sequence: TGTGCCAGCAGTGACTTCGGACAGGGGCGTTACTTAACTAGCACAGATACGCAGTATTTT. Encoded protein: CASSDFGQGRYLTSTDTQYF.

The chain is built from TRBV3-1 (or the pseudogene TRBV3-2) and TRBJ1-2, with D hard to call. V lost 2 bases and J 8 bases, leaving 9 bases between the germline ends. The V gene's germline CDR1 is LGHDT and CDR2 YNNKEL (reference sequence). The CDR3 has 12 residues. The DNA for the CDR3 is TGTGCCAGCAGCCAATTCCCCAGGGGCTACACCTTC. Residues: CASSQFPRGYTF.

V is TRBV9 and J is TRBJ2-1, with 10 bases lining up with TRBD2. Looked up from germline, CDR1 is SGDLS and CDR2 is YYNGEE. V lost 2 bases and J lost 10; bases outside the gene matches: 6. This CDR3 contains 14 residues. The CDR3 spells CASSVLAGVGEQFF. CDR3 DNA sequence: TGTGCCAGCAGCGTTCTAGCGGGAGTTGGCGAGCAGTTCTTC.

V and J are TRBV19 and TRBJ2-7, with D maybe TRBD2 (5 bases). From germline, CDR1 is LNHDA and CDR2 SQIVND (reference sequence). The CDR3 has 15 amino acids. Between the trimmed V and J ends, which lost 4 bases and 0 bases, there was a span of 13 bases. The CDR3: CASSTQSGSSYEQYF. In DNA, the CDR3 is TGTGCCAGTAGTACGCAATCGGGGAGCTCCTACGAGCAGTACTTC.

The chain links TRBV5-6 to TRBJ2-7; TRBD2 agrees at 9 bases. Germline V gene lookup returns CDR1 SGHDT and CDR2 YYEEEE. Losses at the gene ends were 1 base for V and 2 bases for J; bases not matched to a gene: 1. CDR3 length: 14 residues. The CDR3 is CASSLLAGAYEQYF. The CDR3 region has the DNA TGTGCCAGCAGCTTGTTAGCGGGAGCCTACGAGCAGTACTTC.

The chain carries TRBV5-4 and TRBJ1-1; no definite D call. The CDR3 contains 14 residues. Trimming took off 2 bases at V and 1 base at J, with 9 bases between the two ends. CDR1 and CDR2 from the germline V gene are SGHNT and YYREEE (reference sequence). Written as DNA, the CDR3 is TGTGCCAGCAGCTTCAGGTTTCCGAACACTGAAGCTTTCTTT. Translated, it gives CASSFRFPNTEAFF.

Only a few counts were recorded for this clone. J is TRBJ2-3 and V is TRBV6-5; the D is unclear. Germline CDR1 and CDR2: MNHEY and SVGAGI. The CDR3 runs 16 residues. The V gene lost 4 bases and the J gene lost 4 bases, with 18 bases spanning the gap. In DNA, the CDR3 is TGTGCCAGCAGTTCGACGGTGGGCATATCATCAGATACGCAGTATTTT. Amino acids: CASSSTVGISSDTQYF.

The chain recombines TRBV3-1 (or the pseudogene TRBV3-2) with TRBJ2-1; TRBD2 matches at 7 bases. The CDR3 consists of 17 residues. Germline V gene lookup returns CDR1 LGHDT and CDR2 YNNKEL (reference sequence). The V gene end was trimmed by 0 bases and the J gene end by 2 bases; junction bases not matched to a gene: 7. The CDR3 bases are TGTGCCAGCAGCCAAGAATATGGCGGGAGAACCTACAATGAGCAGTTCTTC. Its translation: CASSQEYGGRTYNEQFF.

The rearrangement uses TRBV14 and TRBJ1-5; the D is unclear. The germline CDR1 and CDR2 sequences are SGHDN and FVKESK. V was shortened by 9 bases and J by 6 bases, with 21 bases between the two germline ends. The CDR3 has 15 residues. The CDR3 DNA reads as TGTGCCAGTTTTTCGCGACGCCCGGGTGGTCAGCCCCAGCATTTT. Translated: CASFSRRPGGQPQHF.

CDR3 sequence reads: CASSLGSGRAGEQFF. Here the CDR3 DNA reads TGTGCCAGCAGTTTGGGTAGCGGGAGGGCAGGGGAGCAGTTCTTC. The V gene is TRBV28, the J gene TRBJ2-1; 11 positions match TRBD2. The CDR3 runs 15 residues. The germline V gene has CDR1 MDHEN and CDR2 SYDVKM. The V and J ends lost 3 bases and 10 bases, in that order; junction bases with no gene match: 8.

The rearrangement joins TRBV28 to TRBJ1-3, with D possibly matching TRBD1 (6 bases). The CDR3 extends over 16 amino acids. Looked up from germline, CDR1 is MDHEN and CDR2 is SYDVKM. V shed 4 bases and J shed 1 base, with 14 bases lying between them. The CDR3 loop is CASSSTGIGSGNTIYF. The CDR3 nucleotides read TGTGCCAGCAGTTCCACAGGGATTGGATCTGGAAACACCATATATTTT.

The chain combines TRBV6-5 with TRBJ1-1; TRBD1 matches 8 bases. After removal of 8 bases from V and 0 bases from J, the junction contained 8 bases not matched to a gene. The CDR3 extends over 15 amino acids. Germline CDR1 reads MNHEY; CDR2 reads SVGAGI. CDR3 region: CASVPGQVLNTEAFF. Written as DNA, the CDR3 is TGTGCCAGCGTCCCGGGACAGGTCTTGAACACTGAAGCTTTCTTT.